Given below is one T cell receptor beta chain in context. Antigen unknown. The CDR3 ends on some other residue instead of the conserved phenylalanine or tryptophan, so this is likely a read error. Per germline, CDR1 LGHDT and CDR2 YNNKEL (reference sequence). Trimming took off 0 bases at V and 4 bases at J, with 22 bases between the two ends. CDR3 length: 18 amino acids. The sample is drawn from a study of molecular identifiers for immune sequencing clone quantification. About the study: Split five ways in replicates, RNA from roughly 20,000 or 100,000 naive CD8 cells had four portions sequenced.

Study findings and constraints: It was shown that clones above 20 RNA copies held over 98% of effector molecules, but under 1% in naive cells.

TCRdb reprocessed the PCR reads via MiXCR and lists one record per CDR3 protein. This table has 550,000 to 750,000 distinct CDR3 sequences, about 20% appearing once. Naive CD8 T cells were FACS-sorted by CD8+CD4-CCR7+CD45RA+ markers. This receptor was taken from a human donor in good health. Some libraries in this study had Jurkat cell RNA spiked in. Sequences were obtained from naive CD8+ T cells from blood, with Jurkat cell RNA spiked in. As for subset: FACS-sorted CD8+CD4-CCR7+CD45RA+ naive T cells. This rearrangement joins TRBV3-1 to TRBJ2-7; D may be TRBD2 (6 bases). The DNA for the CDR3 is TGTGCCAGCAGCCAAGAGAGCAGTGCAGCGGGTTTAATATACGAGCAGTACTAC. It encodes CASSQESSAAGLIYEQYY.